The 20 T cell receptor beta chains listed next were all sequenced from one sample in a study of vaccination effects on CD4 cells after COVID-19. Viral peptide pool expansion of antigen-specific CD4+ T cells preceded sequencing in the ViraFEST assay. After more than 9 days in culture, the CD4+ T cells were isolated. None of the vaccinated had previously contracted SARS-CoV-2, and their nucleocapsid antibodies tested negative. This table comes from immunoSEQ multiplex PCR, and its TCRdb copy is limited to in-frame clones, with some not included. The sample holds fewer than 55,000 clones, more than 75% seen once. These receptors have no known antigen. Source: CD4+ T cells from PBMCs cultured with HCoV-OC43 spike peptides, taken before COVID-19 vaccination. The subset denotes: HCoV-OC43 spike overlapping peptide pool stimulation. The receptor source for this set is a human donor who received a COVID-19 vaccine.

As concerns this clone: Within the sample, other DNA sequences also encode this same CDR3. This rearrangement joins TRBV18 to TRBJ2-5; the match to TRBD1 covers 9 bases. CDR1 and CDR2 (germline): KGHSH, LQKENI. V trimming: 3 bases; J trimming: 4 bases; junction bases outside the gene matches: 3. The CDR3 length is 14 residues. In DNA form, the CDR3 reads TGTGCCAGCTCACCGGGACAGGGAAGAGAGACCCAGTACTTC. It is translated as CASSPGQGRETQYF.

This chain connects TRBV3-1 (or the pseudogene TRBV3-2) to TRBJ1-5; unclear D gene. Trimming took 3 bases from V and 0 from J, leaving 3 bases between them. The CDR3 runs 13 residues. Germline-derived CDR1 and CDR2 are LGHDT and YNNKEL (reference sequence). The CDR3 reads CASSQSSNQPQHF. The CDR3 DNA sequence: TGTGCCAGCAGCCAGAGTAGCAATCAGCCCCAGCATTTT.

This sequence joins TRBV7-8 and TRBJ2-2; D possibly corresponds to TRBD1 (5 bases). This CDR3 region has 13 residues. V was clipped by 7 bases and J by 6 bases, with 12 bases between them. Germline V gene lookup returns CDR1 SGHVS and CDR2 FQNEAQ. The CDR3 protein is CASIQGRAGELFF. The CDR3 DNA follows: TGTGCCAGCATCCAGGGTCGGGCCGGGGAGCTGTTTTTT.

This chain uses TRBV27 with TRBJ2-1; possible D gene TRBD1, 5 bases. Trimming took off 6 bases at V and 5 bases at J, with 26 bases between the two ends. The length of the CDR3 is 18 residues. CDR1 is MNHEY and CDR2 is SMNVEV in the germline V gene (reference sequence). The CDR3 DNA is TGTGCCAGCAGCTCTTTTAGACTCGACAGCGCTGTTAACAATGAGCAGTTCTTC. Encoded protein: CASSSFRLDSAVNNEQFF.

The chain recombines TRBV3-1 (or the pseudogene TRBV3-2) with TRBJ2-4, with D perhaps matching TRBD1 (6 bases). CDR3 length: 16 amino acids. Germline V lookup: CDR1 LGHDT, CDR2 YNNKEL (reference sequence). The V gene lost 0 bases and the J gene lost 6 bases, with 15 bases spanning the gap. CDR3 loop: CASSQDVGATANIQYF. Here the CDR3 DNA reads TGTGCCAGCAGCCAAGATGTGGGGGCCACGGCAAACATTCAGTACTTC.

This chain links TRBV29-1 with TRBJ2-5; no reliable D call. The germline V gene has CDR1 SQVTM and CDR2 ANQGSEA. The CDR3 is 15 residues long. V dropped 7 bases and J dropped 4 bases, with 22 bases sitting between them. CDR3 in amino acids: CSAARPIALGETQYF. DNA for the CDR3: TGCAGCGCGGCGCGACCTATTGCCCTCGGAGAGACCCAGTACTTC.

The V gene is TRBV5-5, the J gene TRBJ2-3, with D possibly TRBD2 on 5 matching bases. Germline CDR1 is SGHKS and CDR2 is YYEKEE (reference sequence). The CDR3 is 16 residues long. Between the trimmed V and J ends, which lost 0 bases and 1 base, there was a span of 12 bases. The CDR3 nucleotides read TGTGCCAGCAGCTTGGGGGCGGGCAGGCGCACAGATACGCAGTATTTT. Its protein is CASSLGAGRRTDTQYF.

The chain is built from TRBV18 and TRBJ1-2; tentative D call: TRBD1 (6 bases). Trimming shortened V by 3 bases and J by 4 bases, and 18 bases separated the two germline ends. Germline CDR1 and CDR2: KGHSH and LQKENI. The CDR3 covers 16 residues. CDR3 protein: CASSPLGGANAYGYTF. The CDR3 DNA is TGTGCCAGCTCACCTTTGGGGGGCGCCAACGCCTATGGCTACACCTTC.

The V and J genes are TRBV9 and TRBJ2-5; D unresolved. The CDR3 length is 13 residues. Trimming removed 0 bases at V and 5 bases at J, with 8 bases between. Germline values: CDR1 SGDLS, CDR2 YYNGEE. The CDR3 loop reads CASSVGDIETQYF. The CDR3 DNA reads as TGTGCCAGCAGCGTAGGCGATATCGAGACCCAGTACTTC.

The genes are TRBV29-1 and TRBJ2-1, with 8 bases matching TRBD1. Germline CDR1 SQVTM, CDR2 ANQGSEA. Germline trimming cut 3 bases from V and 9 bases from J; bases unmatched to any gene: 10. The CDR3 runs to 14 residues. The CDR3 here is CSVDRTGSNTEQFF. In DNA, the CDR3 is TGCAGCGTTGATCGGACAGGGTCGAACACTGAGCAGTTCTTC.

This clone turned up a few times. The V call is TRBV27, the J call TRBJ1-2, with D possibly matching TRBD1 (5 bases). The CDR3 length is 15 residues. Trimming pared 3 bases from V and 4 bases from J, leaving 15 bases between. CDR1 and CDR2 from the germline V gene are MNHEY and SMNVEV (reference sequence). For the CDR3, the DNA is TGTGCCAGCAGTTTGCGCCAGGGCATGAGCTATGGCTACACCTTC. As protein: CASSLRQGMSYGYTF.

This chain links TRBV28 with TRBJ1-4, with 11 bases lining up with TRBD1. Germline lookup yields CDR1 MDHEN and CDR2 SYDVKM. The CDR3 contains 16 residues. The J segment lost 8 bases and the V segment lost 5 bases, leaving 10 bases of the junction unmatched. The CDR3 DNA reads as TGTGCCAGCAGTATAGCCGGGACAGGGGGGAGGGAAAAACTGTTTTTT. Amino acid sequence: CASSIAGTGGREKLFF.

This chain uses TRBV14 with TRBJ1-6; unclear D gene. This CDR3 is built from 11 residues. Germline V CDR1 and CDR2: SGHDN, FVKESK. V lost 4 bases to trimming and J lost 14 bases, with 9 bases between them. Here the CDR3 DNA reads TGTGCCAGCAGCCGGTATGATACCCTCCACTTT. It is translated as CASSRYDTLHF.

The chain links TRBV6-6 to TRBJ2-3; D gene unclear. Trimming shortened V by 0 bases and J by 0 bases, and 4 bases separated the two germline ends. Germline-derived CDR1 and CDR2 are MNHNY and SVGAGI (reference sequence). The CDR3 contains 14 residues. CDR3 coding DNA: TGTGCCAGCAGTTACTCACTGAGCACAGATACGCAGTATTTT. Its protein is CASSYSLSTDTQYF.

This sequence joins TRBV6-1 and TRBJ1-1; 7 bases align to TRBD1. CDR3 size: 13 residues. With V trimmed by 3 bases and J by 5 bases, 3 bases remained unmatched. Germline CDR1 and CDR2: MNHNS and SASEGT. The CDR3 region has the DNA TGTGCCAGCAGTGACAGGGGGGAAACTGAAGCTTTCTTT. Amino acid sequence: CASSDRGETEAFF.

V gene TRBV10-3 combines with J gene TRBJ1-2; D call uncertain. Germline assignment: CDR1 ENHRY and CDR2 SYGVKD. The CDR3 sequence is 14 residues long. V was pared by 1 base and J by 1 base, with 7 bases between. The CDR3 region has the DNA TGTGCCATCAGTGAGTTTAGAGATAACTATGGCTACACCTTC. Protein product: CAISEFRDNYGYTF.

The chain joins TRBV15 to TRBJ2-4; D not certain. Germline CDR1 is LNHNV and CDR2 is YYDKDF (reference sequence). This CDR3 is built from 13 residues. Trimming took off 2 bases at V and 0 bases at J, with 2 bases between the two ends. The CDR3 sequence: CATSRIAKNIQYF. The CDR3 coding sequence is TGTGCCACCAGCAGAATAGCCAAAAACATTCAGTACTTC.

This chain uses TRBV3-1 (or the pseudogene TRBV3-2) with TRBJ1-6; perhaps TRBD1 as D (5 bases). The germline gives CDR1 LGHDT, CDR2 YNNKEL (reference sequence). CDR3 length: 15 residues. With 2 bases removed from V and 7 bases from J, the gap between germline ends came to 12 bases. CDR3: CASSQLPGGNSPLHF. CDR3 sequence (DNA): TGTGCCAGCAGCCAACTTCCGGGGGGGAATTCACCCCTCCACTTT.

The rearrangement uses TRBV11-2 and TRBJ2-6, with 9 nucleotides matching TRBD1. CDR3 length: 16 amino acids. V lost 4 bases, J lost 3 bases, and 4 bases stayed unmatched. Germline loops: CDR1 SGHAT, CDR2 FQNNGV. The CDR3 sequence: CASSSDRGFGANVLTF. CDR3 in DNA: TGTGCCAGCAGCTCGGACAGGGGATTTGGGGCCAACGTCCTGACTTTC.

The rearrangement joins TRBV20-1 to TRBJ2-3; D not resolved. This CDR3 has 11 amino acids. Trimming took off 1 base at V and 6 bases at J, with 5 bases between the two ends. Germline lookup yields CDR1 DFQATT and CDR2 SNEGSKA (reference sequence). CDR3 amino acids: CSARGIDTQYF. DNA for the CDR3: TGCAGTGCTAGAGGTATTGATACGCAGTATTTT.